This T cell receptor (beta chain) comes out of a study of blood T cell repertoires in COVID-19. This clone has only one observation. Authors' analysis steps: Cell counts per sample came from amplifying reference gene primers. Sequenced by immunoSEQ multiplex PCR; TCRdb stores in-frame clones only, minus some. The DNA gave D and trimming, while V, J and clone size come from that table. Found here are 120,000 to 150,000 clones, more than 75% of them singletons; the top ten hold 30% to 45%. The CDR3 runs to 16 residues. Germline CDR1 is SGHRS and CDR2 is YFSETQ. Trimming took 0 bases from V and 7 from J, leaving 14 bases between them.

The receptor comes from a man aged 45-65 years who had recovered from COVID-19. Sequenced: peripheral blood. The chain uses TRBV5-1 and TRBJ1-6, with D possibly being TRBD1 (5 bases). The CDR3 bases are TGCGCCAGCAGCTTGGCCCAGGGAGGAAGGAATTCACCCCTCCACTTT. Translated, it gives CASSLAQGGRNSPLHF.